The 5 T cell receptor beta chains presented below share a single source sample, sequenced in a study of CD8 T cells in Susac syndrome. With random hexamers, reverse transcription was performed on about 0.5 to 1 ug of RNA. TCRdb processed the immunoSEQ multiplex PCR reads anew with MiXCR; each CDR3 protein has one entry. Among some 100,000 distinct CDR3 sequences, 95% were seen once, and the ten largest hold roughly 0.29%. Specimen: CD8+ T cells from PBMCs. Receptors originate from a human donor with Susac syndrome.

The CDR3 DNA is TGTGCCAGCAGCTCCACCGAAAACATTCAGTACTTC. This sequence encodes CASSSTENIQYF. This chain connects TRBV7-9 to TRBJ2-4, with D uncertain. The V end was cut by 4 bases, the J end by 5 bases, with 6 bases between. Looked up from germline, CDR1 is SEHNR and CDR2 is FQNEAQ (reference sequence). This CDR3 is built from 12 residues.

The chain links TRBV20-1 to TRBJ2-1; 9 bases line up with TRBD1. Germline-derived CDR1 and CDR2 are DFQATT and SNEGSKA (reference sequence). V shed 0 bases and J 1 base; nucleotides not matched to a gene: 7. CDR3 length: 17 amino acids. CDR3 protein: CSARDEDRGGSYNEQFF. The CDR3 coding sequence is TGCAGTGCTAGAGACGAGGACAGGGGTGGGTCCTACAATGAGCAGTTCTTC.

The chain carries TRBV16 and TRBJ2-7; D is uncertain. The CDR3 runs to 14 residues. The germline CDR1 and CDR2 sequences are KGHSY and FQNENV. Trimming pared 0 bases from V and 3 bases from J, leaving 9 bases between. DNA of the CDR3: TGTGCCAGCAGCCAATCGTCTAGAGGCTACGAGCAGTACTTC. Translated, it gives CASSQSSRGYEQYF.

The chain joins TRBV5-6 to TRBJ1-1, with D uncertain. V shed 7 bases and J shed 0 bases, with 7 bases lying between them. This CDR3 contains 12 residues. In germline, CDR1 is SGHDT, CDR2 YYEEEE. The CDR3 region has the DNA TGTGCCAGCTCTATAATGAACACTGAAGCTTTCTTT. This sequence encodes CASSIMNTEAFF.

The chain combines TRBV12-3 or TRBV12-4 with TRBJ1-2; 8 nucleotides match TRBD1. V shed 5 bases and J 7 bases; nucleotides not matched to a gene: 9. The CDR3 is made up of 14 amino acids. The CDR3 DNA sequence: TGTGCCAGCAGTCGACAGGGGAGAGGCTTTGGCTACACCTTC. Protein: CASSRQGRGFGYTF.